This T cell receptor beta chain was captured in a study of blood T cell repertoires in COVID-19. Produced via immunoSEQ multiplex PCR; TCRdb's table is partial and in-frame only. Of over 130,000 clones listed, approximately 88% are singletons. The CDR3 is 17 amino acids. CDR1 and CDR2 (germline): MGHRA, YSYEKL. J gave up 4 bases and V 0 bases, and 9 bases lay outside the gene matches. This rearrangement joins TRBV4-1 to TRBJ2-5; 9 bases align to TRBD1. This clonotype was obtained from a man aged 55-75 years with active or convalescent COVID-19. Sequencing was done on a sample of peripheral blood. DNA for the CDR3: TGCGCCAGCAGCCAAGATGGCGGACAGGGGTTCGGAGAGACCCAGTACTTC. As protein: CASSQDGGQGFGETQYF.